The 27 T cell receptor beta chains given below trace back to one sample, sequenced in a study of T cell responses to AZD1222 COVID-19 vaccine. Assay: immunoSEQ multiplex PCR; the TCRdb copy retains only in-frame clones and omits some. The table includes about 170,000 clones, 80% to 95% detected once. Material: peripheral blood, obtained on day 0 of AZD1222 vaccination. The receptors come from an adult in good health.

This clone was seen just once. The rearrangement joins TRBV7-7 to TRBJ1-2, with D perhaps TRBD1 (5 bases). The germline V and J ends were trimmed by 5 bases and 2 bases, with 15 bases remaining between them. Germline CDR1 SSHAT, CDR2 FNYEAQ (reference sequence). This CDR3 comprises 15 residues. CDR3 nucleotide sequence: TGTGCCAGCAGCCTCTTTGGGGGACGGAACTATGGCTACACCTTC. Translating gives CASSLFGGRNYGYTF.

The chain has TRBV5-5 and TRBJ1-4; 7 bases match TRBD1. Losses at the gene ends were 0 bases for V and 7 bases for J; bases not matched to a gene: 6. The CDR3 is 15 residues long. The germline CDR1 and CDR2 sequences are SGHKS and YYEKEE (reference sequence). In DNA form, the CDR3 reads TGTGCCAGCAGCTTGGTGCAGGGGGGGACTGAAAAACTGTTTTTT. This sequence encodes CASSLVQGGTEKLFF.

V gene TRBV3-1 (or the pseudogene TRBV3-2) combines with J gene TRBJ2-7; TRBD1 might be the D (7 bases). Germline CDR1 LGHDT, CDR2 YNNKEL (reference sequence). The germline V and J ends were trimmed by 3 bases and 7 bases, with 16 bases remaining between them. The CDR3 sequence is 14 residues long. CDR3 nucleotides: TGTGCCAGCAGCCACGCCGGACAGGCGGGGGAGCAGTACTTC. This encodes CASSHAGQAGEQYF.

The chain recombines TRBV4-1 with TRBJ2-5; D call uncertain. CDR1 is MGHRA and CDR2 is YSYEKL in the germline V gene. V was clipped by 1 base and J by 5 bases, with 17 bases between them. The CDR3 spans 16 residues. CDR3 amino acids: CASSQGLTQVGETQYF. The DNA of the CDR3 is TGCGCCAGCAGCCAAGGCCTGACCCAAGTGGGGGAGACCCAGTACTTC.

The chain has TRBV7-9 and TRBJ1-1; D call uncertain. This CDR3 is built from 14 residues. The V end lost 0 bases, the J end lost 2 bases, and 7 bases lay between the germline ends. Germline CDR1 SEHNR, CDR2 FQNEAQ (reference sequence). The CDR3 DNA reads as TGTGCCAGCAGCTTAGCGCCCGTAAACACTGAAGCTTTCTTT. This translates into CASSLAPVNTEAFF.

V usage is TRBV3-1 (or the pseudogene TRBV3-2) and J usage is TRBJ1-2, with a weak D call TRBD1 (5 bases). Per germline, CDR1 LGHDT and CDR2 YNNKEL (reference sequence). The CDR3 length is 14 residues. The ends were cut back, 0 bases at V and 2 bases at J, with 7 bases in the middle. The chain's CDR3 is CASSQEGVNYGYTF. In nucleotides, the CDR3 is TGTGCCAGCAGCCAAGAAGGGGTCAACTATGGCTACACCTTC.

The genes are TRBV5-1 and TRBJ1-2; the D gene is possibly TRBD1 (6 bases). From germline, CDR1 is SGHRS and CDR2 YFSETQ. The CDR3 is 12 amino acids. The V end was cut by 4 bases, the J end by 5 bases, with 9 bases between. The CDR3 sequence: CASSKDRYGYTF. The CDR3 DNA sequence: TGCGCCAGCAGCAAGGACAGATATGGCTACACCTTC.

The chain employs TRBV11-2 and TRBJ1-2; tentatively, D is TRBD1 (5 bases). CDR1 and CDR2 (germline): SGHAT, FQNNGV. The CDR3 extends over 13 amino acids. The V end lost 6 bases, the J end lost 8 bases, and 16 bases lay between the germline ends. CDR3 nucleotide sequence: TGTGCCAGCAGTCCGCAGGGCTTGGGCGGCTACACCTTC. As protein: CASSPQGLGGYTF.

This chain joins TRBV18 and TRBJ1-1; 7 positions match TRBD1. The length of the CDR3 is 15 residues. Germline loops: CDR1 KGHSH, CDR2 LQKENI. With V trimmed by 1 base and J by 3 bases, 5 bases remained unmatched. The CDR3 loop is CASSPLQGKDTEAFF. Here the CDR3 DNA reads TGTGCCAGCTCACCACTACAGGGGAAGGACACTGAAGCTTTCTTT.

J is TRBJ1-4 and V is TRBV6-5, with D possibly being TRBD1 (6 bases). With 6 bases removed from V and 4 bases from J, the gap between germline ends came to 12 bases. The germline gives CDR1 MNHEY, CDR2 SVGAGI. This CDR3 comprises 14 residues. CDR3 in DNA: TGTGCCAGCAGGTTACCGGACAGTAATGAAAAACTGTTTTTT. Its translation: CASRLPDSNEKLFF.

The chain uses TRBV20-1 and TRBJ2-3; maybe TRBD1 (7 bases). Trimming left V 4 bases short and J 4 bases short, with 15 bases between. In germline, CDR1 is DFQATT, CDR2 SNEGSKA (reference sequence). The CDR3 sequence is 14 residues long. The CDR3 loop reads CSATDRDLADTQYF. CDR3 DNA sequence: TGCAGTGCTACTGACAGGGACTTGGCAGATACGCAGTATTTT.

In DNA form, the CDR3 reads TGTGCCAGCAGCTTCTCCTTAGGGCTAGCTGACGAGCAGTACTTC. It encodes CASSFSLGLADEQYF. The chain joins TRBV5-6 to TRBJ2-7, with D possibly matching TRBD2 (5 bases). Trimming left V 2 bases short and J 5 bases short, with 17 bases between. Germline CDR1 and CDR2: SGHDT and YYEEEE. This CDR3 contains 15 residues.

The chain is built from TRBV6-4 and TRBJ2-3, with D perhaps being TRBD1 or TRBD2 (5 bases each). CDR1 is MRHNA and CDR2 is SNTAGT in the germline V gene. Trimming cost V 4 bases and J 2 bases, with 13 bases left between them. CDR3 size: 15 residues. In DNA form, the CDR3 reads TGTGCCAGCAGTGGGGGGAGAGGGTCCACAGATACGCAGTATTTT. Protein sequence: CASSGGRGSTDTQYF.

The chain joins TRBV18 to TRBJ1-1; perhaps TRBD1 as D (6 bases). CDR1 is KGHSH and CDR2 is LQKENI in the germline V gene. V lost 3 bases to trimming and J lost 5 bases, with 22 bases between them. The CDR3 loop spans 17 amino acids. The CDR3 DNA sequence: TGTGCCAGCTCACCTCAGGCTACGACAGGTACGATTACTGAAGCTTTCTTT. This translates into CASSPQATTGTITEAFF.

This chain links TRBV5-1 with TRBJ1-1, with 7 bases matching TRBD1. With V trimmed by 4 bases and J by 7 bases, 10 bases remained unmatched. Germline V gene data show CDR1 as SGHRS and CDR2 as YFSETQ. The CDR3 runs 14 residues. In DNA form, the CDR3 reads TGCGCCAGCAGCCCTGGCACAACAGGGGTTGAAGCTTTCTTT. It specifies CASSPGTTGVEAFF.

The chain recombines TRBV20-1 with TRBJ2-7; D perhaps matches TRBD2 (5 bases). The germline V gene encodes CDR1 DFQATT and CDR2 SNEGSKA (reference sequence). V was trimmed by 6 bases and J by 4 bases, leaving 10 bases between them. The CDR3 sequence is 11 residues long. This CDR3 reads CSAAAEYEQYF. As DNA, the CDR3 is TGCAGTGCCGCAGCGGAGTACGAGCAGTACTTC.

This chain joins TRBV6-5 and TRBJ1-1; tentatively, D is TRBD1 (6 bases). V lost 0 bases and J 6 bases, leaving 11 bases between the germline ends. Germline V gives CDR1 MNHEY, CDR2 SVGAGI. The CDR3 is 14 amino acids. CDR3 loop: CASSYSGAKAEAFF. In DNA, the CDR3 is TGTGCCAGCAGTTACTCGGGGGCAAAGGCTGAAGCTTTCTTT.

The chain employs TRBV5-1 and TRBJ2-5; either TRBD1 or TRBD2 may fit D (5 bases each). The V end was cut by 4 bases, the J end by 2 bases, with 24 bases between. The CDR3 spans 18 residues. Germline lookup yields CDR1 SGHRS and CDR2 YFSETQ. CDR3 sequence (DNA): TGCGCCAGCAGCAGACCCGGGGCGGGCAGGGCCGGGCAAGAGACCCAGTACTTC. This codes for CASSRPGAGRAGQETQYF.

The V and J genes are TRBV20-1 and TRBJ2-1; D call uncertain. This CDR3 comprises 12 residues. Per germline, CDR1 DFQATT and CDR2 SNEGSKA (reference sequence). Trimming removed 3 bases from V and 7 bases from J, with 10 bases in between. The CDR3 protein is CSASVQVNEQFF. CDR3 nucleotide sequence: TGCAGTGCTAGTGTCCAGGTGAATGAGCAGTTCTTC.

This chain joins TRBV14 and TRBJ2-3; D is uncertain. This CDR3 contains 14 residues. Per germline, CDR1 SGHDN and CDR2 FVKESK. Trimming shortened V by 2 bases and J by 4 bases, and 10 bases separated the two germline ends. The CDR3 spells CASSQRDQADTQYF. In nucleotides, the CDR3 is TGTGCCAGCAGCCAAAGAGACCAGGCAGATACGCAGTATTTT.

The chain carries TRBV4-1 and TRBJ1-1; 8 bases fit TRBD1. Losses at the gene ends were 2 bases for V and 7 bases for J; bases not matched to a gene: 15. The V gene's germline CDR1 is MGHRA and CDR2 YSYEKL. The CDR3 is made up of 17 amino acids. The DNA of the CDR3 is TGCGCCAGCAGCCAAAACGCAGGGGGCGCTGCTTACGGTGAAGCTTTCTTT. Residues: CASSQNAGGAAYGEAFF.

CDR3 nucleotides: TGTGCCAGCAGCGACGTTAAGTTGCGGGAGGGATACAATGAGCAGTTCTTC. Translating it yields CASSDVKLREGYNEQFF. The V call is TRBV7-9, the J call TRBJ2-1; 9 bases are a match to TRBD2. The CDR3 extends over 17 amino acids. J gave up 4 bases and V 5 bases, and 12 bases lay outside the gene matches. Germline V gives CDR1 SEHNR, CDR2 FQNEAQ (reference sequence). Full variable domain (outside the CDR3, taken from reference TRBV7-9 and TRBJ2-1): DTGVSQNPRHKITKRGQNVTFRCDPISEHNRLYWYRQTLGQGPEFLTYFQNEAQLEKSRLLSDRFSAERPKGSFSTLEIQRTEQGDSAMYLCASSDVKLREGYNEQFFGPGTRLTVL.

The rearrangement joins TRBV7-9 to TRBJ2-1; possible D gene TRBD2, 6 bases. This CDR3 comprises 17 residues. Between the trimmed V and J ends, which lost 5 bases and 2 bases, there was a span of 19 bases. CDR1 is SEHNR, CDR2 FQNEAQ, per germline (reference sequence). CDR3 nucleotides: TGTGCCAGCAGCACTCAATACCGGGACTCTACCTACAATGAGCAGTTCTTC. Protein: CASSTQYRDSTYNEQFF.

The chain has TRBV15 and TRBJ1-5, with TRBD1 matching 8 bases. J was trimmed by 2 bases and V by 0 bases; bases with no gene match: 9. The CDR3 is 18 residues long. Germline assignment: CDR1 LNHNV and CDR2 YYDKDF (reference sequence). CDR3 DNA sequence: TGTGCCACCAGCAGAGATGAAAGGACAGGGTATGGCAATCAGCCCCAGCATTTT. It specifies CATSRDERTGYGNQPQHF.

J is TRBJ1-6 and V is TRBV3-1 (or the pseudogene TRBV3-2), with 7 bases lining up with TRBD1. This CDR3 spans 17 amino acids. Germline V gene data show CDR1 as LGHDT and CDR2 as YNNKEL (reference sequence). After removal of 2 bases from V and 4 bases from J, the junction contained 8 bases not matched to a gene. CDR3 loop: CASSQLGGLGYNSPLHF. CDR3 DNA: TGTGCCAGCAGCCAATTAGGGGGCCTCGGGTATAATTCACCCCTCCACTTT.

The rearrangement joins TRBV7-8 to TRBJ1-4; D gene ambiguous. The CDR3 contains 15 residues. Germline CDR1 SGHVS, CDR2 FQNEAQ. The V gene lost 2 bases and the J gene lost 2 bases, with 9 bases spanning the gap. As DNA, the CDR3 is TGTGCCAGCAGCTTAAGTCAAGGGACTAATGAAAAACTGTTTTTT. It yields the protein CASSLSQGTNEKLFF.

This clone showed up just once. This chain's CDR3 is CATSRDPNNSPLHF. CDR3 coding DNA: TGTGCCACCAGCAGAGATCCGAACAATTCACCCCTCCACTTT. The chain links TRBV15 to TRBJ1-6; D unresolved. The germline V gene has CDR1 LNHNV and CDR2 YYDKDF (reference sequence). CDR3 length: 14 residues. Between the trimmed V and J ends, which lost 0 bases and 7 bases, there was a span of 7 bases.